This TCR beta chain was observed in a study of T-cell reconstitution after alpha-beta-depleted transplantation in children. This clonotype came up a few times. The germline CDR1 and CDR2 sequences are DFQATT and SNEGSKA (reference sequence). The CDR3 contains 13 residues. V was clipped by 2 bases and J by 6 bases, with 10 bases between them. TCRbeta library preparation incorporated unique molecular identifiers. One entry per CDR3 protein, called by TCRdb with MiXCR from the PCR reads. Of about 640,000 distinct CDR3 sequences listed, approximately 16% are singletons. This specimen consisted of PBMCs from the stem cell graft donor, obtained from the stem cell graft. The chain joins TRBV20-1 to TRBJ2-2; D is possibly TRBD1 or TRBD2 (6 bases each). This sequence was found in a human donor who donated a stem cell graft to a child with acute myeloid leukemia. CDR3 protein: CSARSRGAGELFF. CDR3 coding DNA: TGCAGTGCTAGATCTAGGGGGGCCGGGGAGCTGTTTTTT.